The sequence of this TCR delta chain was determined in a study of gamma-delta chains in newborns, infants, children. As for the study in general: Microbial exposure reportedly drives polyclonal innate γδ T cell expansion after birth.

TCRdb reran clone calling via CATT on the reads. The repertoire has over 12,000 delta-chain clones, about 7% of them found once; the top ten carry around 20%. The CDR3 is 18 residues long. In germline, CDR1 is GEAIGNYY, CDR2 EKD. V was trimmed by 4 bases and J by 0 bases, leaving 15 bases between them. The chain links TRDV2 to TRDJ3; D is possibly TRDD3 (5 bases). The sample was blood. The clonotype comes from a child who was a newborn, infant or young child, either healthy, febrile or measles-vaccinated (not recorded which). CDR3 sequence reads: CACEALGVSSWDTRQMFF. For the CDR3, the DNA is TGTGCCTGTGAGGCCCTTGGGGTCTCCTCCTGGGACACCCGACAGATGTTTTTC.